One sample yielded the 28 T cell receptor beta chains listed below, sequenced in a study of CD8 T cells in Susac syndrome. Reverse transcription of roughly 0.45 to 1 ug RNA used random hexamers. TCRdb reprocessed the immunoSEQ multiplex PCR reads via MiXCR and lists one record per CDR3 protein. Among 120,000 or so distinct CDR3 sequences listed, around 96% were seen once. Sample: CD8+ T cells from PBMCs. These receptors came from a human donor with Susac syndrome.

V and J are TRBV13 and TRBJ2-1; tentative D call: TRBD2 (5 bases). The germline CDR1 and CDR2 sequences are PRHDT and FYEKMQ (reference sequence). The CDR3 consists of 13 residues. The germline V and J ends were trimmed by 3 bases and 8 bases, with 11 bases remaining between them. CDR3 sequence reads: CASSLDPGDEQFF. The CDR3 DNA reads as TGTGCCAGCAGCTTGGATCCCGGGGATGAGCAGTTCTTC. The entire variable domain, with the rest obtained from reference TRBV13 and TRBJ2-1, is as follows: AAGVIQSPRHLIKEKRETATLKCYPIPRHDTVYWYQQGPGQDPQFLISFYEKMQSDKGSIPDRFSAQQFSDYHSELNMSSLELGDSALYFCASSLDPGDEQFFGPGTRLTVL.

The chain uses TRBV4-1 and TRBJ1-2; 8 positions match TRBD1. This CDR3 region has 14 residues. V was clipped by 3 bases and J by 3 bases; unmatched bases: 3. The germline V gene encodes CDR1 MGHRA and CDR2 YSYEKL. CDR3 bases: TGCGCCAGCAGCCATTCGACAGGGGACTATGGCTACACCTTC. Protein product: CASSHSTGDYGYTF.

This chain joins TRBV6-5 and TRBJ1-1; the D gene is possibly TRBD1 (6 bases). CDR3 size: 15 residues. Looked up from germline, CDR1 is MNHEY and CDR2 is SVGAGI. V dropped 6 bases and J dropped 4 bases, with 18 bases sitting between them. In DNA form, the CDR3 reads TGTGCCAGCAGCCGGACAGACGAGGGGACCACTGAAGCTTTCTTT. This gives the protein CASSRTDEGTTEAFF.

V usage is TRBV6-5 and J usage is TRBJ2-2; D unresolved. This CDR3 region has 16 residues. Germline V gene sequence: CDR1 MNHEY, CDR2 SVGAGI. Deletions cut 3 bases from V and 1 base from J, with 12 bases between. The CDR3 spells CASSYYGFLNTGELFF. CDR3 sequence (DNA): TGTGCCAGCAGTTATTATGGATTCCTGAACACCGGGGAGCTGTTTTTT.

Here the CDR3 reads CASSLTGGASNEQFF. CDR3 DNA sequence: TGTGCCAGCAGTCTAACAGGGGGCGCGTCTAATGAGCAGTTCTTC. This chain links TRBV7-9 with TRBJ2-1, with TRBD1 matching over 9 bases. This CDR3 comprises 15 residues. Trimming removed 6 bases from V and 7 bases from J; junction bases left unmatched: 10. CDR1 SEHNR and CDR2 FQNEAQ come from the germline V gene (reference sequence).

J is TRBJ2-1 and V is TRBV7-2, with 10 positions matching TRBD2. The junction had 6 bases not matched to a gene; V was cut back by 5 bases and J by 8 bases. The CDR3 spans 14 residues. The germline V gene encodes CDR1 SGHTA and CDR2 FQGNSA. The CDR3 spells CASSIPSGSDEQFF. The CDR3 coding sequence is TGTGCCAGCAGCATACCTAGCGGGAGCGATGAGCAGTTCTTC.

The CDR3 nucleotides are TGTGCCTGGAGCGTCGACAGCCCAGCAGAGTCCTACAATGAGCAGTTCTTC. It yields the protein CAWSVDSPAESYNEQFF. This rearrangement joins TRBV30 to TRBJ2-1, with D tentatively TRBD1 (5 bases). CDR3 size: 17 residues. CDR1 is GTSNPN and CDR2 is SVGIG in the germline V gene (reference sequence). V lost 3 bases and J lost 1, with 19 bases in between.

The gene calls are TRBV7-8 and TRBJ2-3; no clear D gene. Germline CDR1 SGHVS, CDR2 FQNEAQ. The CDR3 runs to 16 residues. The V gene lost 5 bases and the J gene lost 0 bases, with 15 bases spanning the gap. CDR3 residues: CASSPVQDLSTDTQYF. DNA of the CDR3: TGTGCCAGCAGCCCGGTTCAGGATTTGAGCACAGATACGCAGTATTTT.

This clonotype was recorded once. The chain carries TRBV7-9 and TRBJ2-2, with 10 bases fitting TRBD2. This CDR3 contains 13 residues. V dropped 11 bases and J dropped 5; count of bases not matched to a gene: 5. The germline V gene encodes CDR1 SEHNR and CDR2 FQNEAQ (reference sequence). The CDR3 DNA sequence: TGTGCCCGCGAGCGGGAGGGGACCGGGGAGCTGTTTTTT. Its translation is CAREREGTGELFF.

In DNA form, the CDR3 reads TGCGCCAGCAGCTCCGTACCCTACGAGCAGTACTTC. It specifies CASSSVPYEQYF. The chain is built from TRBV5-1 and TRBJ2-7; D is undetermined. The CDR3 contains 12 residues. The V end lost 3 bases, the J end lost 2 bases, and 6 bases lay between the germline ends. Germline lookup yields CDR1 SGHRS and CDR2 YFSETQ.

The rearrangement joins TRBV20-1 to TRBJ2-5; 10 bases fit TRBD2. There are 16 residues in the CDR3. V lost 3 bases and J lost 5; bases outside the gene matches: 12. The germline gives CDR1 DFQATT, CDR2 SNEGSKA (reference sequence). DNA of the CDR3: TGCAGTGCTAGGGGCGGTAGCGGGAGGATGGGGGAGACCCAGTACTTC. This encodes CSARGGSGRMGETQYF.

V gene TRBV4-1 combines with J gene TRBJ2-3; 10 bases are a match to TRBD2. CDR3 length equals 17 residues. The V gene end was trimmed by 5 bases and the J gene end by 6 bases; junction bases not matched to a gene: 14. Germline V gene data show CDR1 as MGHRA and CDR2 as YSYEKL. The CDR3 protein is CASSTHRVAGGVDTQYF. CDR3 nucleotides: TGCGCCAGCAGCACCCACCGGGTAGCGGGGGGCGTTGATACGCAGTATTTT.

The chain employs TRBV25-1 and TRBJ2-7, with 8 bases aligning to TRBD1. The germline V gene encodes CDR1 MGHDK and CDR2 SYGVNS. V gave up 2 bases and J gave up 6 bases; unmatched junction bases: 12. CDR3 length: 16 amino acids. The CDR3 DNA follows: TGTGCCAGCAGTGAAATTGGGGGGCAGGGGGCTGGCGAGCAGTACTTC. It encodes CASSEIGGQGAGEQYF.

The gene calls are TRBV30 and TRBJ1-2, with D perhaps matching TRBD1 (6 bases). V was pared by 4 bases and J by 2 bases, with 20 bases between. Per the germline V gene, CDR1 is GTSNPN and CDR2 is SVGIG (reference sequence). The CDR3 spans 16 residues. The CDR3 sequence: CAWMDRRQATNYGYTF. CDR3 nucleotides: TGTGCCTGGATGGATCGGCGACAGGCCACAAACTATGGCTACACCTTC.

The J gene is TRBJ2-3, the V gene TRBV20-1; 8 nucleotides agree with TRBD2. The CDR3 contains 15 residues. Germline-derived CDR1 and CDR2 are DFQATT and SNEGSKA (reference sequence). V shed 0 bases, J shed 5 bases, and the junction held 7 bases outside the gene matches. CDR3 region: CSARDLRGGIDTQYF. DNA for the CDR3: TGCAGTGCTAGAGATTTGCGCGGGGGGATAGATACGCAGTATTTT.

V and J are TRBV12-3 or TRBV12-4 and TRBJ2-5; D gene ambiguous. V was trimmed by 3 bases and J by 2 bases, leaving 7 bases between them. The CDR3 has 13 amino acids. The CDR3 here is CASSFRQQETQYF. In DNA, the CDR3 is TGTGCCAGCAGTTTTAGGCAGCAAGAGACCCAGTACTTC.

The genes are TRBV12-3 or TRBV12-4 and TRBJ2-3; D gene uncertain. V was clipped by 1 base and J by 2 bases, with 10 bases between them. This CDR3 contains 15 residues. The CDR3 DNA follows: TGTGCCAGCAGTTTAGGTCAGGAAAACACAGATACGCAGTATTTT. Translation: CASSLGQENTDTQYF.

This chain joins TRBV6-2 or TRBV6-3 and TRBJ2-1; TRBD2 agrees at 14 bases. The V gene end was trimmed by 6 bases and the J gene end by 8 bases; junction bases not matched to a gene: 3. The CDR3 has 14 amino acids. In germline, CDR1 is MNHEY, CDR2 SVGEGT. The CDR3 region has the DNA TGTGCCAGCAGGGGACTAGCGGGAGTTGATGAGCAGTTCTTC. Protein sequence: CASRGLAGVDEQFF.

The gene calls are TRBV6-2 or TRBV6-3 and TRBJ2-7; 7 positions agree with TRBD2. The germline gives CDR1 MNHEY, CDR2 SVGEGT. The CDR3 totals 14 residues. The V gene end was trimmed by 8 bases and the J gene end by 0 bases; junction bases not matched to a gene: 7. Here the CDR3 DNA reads TGTGCCAGCGAATCAGCGGGGAGCTCCTACGAGCAGTACTTC. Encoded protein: CASESAGSSYEQYF.

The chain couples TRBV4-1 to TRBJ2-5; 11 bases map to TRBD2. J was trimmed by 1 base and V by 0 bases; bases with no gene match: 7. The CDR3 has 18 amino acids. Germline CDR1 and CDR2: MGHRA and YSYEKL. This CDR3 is CASSQEPGTSGGQETQYF. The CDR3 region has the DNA TGCGCCAGCAGCCAAGAACCCGGTACTAGCGGGGGCCAAGAGACCCAGTACTTC.

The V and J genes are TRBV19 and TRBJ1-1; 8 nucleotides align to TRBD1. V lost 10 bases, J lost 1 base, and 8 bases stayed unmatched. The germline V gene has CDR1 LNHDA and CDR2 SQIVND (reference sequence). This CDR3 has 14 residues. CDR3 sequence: CATKAGGENTEAFF. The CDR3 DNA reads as TGTGCCACCAAAGCAGGGGGCGAGAACACTGAAGCTTTCTTT.

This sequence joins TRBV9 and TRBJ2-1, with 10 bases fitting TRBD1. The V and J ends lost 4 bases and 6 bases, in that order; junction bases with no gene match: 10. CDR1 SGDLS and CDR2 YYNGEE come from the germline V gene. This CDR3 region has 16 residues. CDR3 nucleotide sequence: TGTGCCAGCAGCCCAGGGGACAGGGGTTTGGCCAATGAGCAGTTCTTC. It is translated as CASSPGDRGLANEQFF.

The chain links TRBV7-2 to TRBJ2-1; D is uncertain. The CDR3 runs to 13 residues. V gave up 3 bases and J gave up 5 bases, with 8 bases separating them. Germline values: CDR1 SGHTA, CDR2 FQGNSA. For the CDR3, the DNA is TGTGCCAGCAGCTTCGTAGGAGACAATGAGCAGTTCTTC. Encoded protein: CASSFVGDNEQFF.

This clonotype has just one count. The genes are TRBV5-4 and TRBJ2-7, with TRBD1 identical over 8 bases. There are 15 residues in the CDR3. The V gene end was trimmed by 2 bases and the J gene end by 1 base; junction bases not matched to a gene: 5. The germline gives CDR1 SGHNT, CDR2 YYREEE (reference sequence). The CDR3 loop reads CASSLADRASYEQYF. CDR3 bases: TGTGCCAGCAGCTTAGCGGACAGGGCATCCTACGAGCAGTACTTC.

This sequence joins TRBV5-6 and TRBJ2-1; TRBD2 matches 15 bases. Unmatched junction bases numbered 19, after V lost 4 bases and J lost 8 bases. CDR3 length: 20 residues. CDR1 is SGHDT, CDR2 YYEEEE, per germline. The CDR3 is CASSQLYSPRTSGRGDEQFF. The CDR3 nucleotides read TGTGCCAGCAGCCAACTATACTCACCCCGGACTAGCGGGAGGGGTGATGAGCAGTTCTTC.

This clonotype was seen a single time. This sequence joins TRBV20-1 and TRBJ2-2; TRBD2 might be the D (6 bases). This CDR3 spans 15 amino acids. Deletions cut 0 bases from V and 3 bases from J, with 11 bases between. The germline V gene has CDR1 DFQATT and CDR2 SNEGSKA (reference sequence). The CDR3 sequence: CSAREGRRDTGELFF. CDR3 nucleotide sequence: TGCAGTGCTAGAGAAGGGCGGAGGGACACCGGGGAGCTGTTTTTT.

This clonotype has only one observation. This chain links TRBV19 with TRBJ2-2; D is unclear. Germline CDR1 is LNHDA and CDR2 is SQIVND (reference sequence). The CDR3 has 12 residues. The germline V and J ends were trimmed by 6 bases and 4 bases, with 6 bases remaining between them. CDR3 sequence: CASRWRTGELFF. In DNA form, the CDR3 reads TGTGCCAGTAGATGGCGCACCGGGGAGCTGTTTTTT.

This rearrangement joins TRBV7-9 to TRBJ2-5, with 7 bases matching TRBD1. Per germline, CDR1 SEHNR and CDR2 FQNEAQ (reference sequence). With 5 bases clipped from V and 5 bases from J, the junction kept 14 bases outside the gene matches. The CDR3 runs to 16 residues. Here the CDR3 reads CASSGSTGPTLETQYF. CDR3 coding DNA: TGTGCCAGCAGCGGTTCGACAGGGCCGACTCTTGAGACCCAGTACTTC.